This T cell receptor beta chain comes out of a study of cytomegalovirus exposure and HLA in healthy donors. PCR primers comprised 60 Vbeta and 13 Jbeta primers. Method: immunoSEQ multiplex PCR; TCRdb's copy keeps in-frame clones and lacks some. The sample yields some 150,000 clones, under 80% seen once. The CDR3 runs 17 residues. J was trimmed by 5 bases and V by 5 bases; bases with no gene match: 12. Germline V lookup: CDR1 SGHTA, CDR2 FQGNSA. The origin of this receptor is a man aged 35-49 years in good health and CMV-seronegative. Specimen: PBMCs. The chain links TRBV7-2 to TRBJ2-5, with 12 bases fitting TRBD2. This chain's CDR3 is CASSPLGTSGRWETQYF. For the CDR3, the DNA is TGTGCCAGCAGCCCGCTTGGGACTAGCGGGCGGTGGGAGACCCAGTACTTC.